The entry below describes one T cell receptor (beta chain). Its specific antigen is unknown. One base away there is no much larger clone; base qualities are not given. One collaborating source in Seattle enrolled patients while the patients were actively infected and followed the patients over time throughout the course of disease. Whole blood was collected in K2EDTA tubes by collaborating institutions according to the institutions' own protocols. For TCRbeta analysis, collaborator samples were shipped as frozen whole blood, as isolated PBMCs, or as DNA extracted from either sample type. This sample is drawn from a study of blood T cell repertoires in COVID-19 (TCRdb year 2020). Turning to the overall study: The collaborator samples originated in the United States, Italy and Spain and spanned the acute and convalescent phases of COVID-19. Samples were obtained from the ongoing ImmuneRACE study (first 160 participants) and from over 1,000 subjects provided by 6 global collaborators. A de-identified subject ID, COVID-19 status, age in years and sex were almost always included in the sample metadata. The repertoires were released in a freely available public database meant as a resource for research on the immune response to SARS-CoV-2. Where HLA class I and class II types were available, the types were taken from metadata supplied by the sample provider, not from assay-based typing. Deeply sampled blood TCRbeta repertoires from subjects exposed to, actively infected with, or recovered from COVID-19 were included in the dataset. The material from the prospective study consisted of cDNA or gDNA derived from T cells, B-cell-depleted T cells, or PBMCs. General conclusions and limits of the study: How much clinical and demographic metadata was included differed by source and by participant, and the metadata was provided uncurated.

TCRbeta CDR3 regions were amplified from genomic DNA using the immunoSEQ Assay, a bias-controlled multiplex PCR. In the paper's pipeline: Nucleated cell counts per sample were estimated from amplification of reference gene primers within the assay. Sequence reads were collapsed and filtered to measure the absolute abundance of every unique TCRbeta CDR3 rearrangement. Productive Simpson clonality was computed per sample as the square root of Simpson's diversity index over productive rearrangements. TCRdb took over this immuneACCESS table, retaining in-frame rearrangements with V and J assigned. Such tables are incomplete; in checked studies, under half of the missing clones stem from an unresolved V gene, and the remainder is unexplained. The V and J calls and clone size come from that table; D and trimming were worked out from the DNA. Within this sample are roughly 170,000 clones, with approximately 85% of them counted one time only. The ten largest clones capture 8.1% of the sample.

Specimen: peripheral blood. This clonotype was obtained from a woman aged 60 to 75 with COVID-19, enrolled during active disease.

The DNA reads TGTGCCAGCAGCAACGGTCGGCAGGGGGCTTCTGGAAACACCATATATTTT. This encodes CASSNGRQGASGNTIYF. The sequence joins TRBV21-1 to TRBJ1-3; the table's D call TRBD1 went unverified against the DNA. TRBV21-1 is classified as a pseudogene. From its cysteine to its phenylalanine, the CDR3 spans 17 amino acids. Of all the DNA, just the CDR3 is kept, 51 bases in frame from base 1.